The next 5 T cell receptor beta chains were all read from a single sample in a study of blood T cells in healthy people across ages (dated by TCRdb to the mid-2010s). The receptor library was made with 5' RACE. This sample was sequenced with an Illumina HiSeq 2500. A second PCR of roughly 7 to 12 cycles was performed with a sample-barcoded 5' primer and a J-beta primer mix. TCRdb's own reprocessing of the public reads used fastp at Q25 and MiXCR and kept productive beta chains. Rows with one shared CDR3 protein collapse into an entry with the most common genes and DNA. The sample includes some 550,000 distinct CDR3 sequences, with around 50% observed a single time. The ten largest clones capture 20% to 25% of the sample. The sequenced sample was blood. The receptors stem from a man older than 75 in good health.

This clonotype was found a few times. The chain is built from TRBV15 and TRBJ2-6, with D uncertain. Germline loops: CDR1 LNHNV, CDR2 YYDKDF (reference sequence). The CDR3 has 18 amino acids. Trimming removed 1 base from V and 0 bases from J, with 13 bases in between. The DNA for the CDR3 is TGTGCCACCAGCAGAGCACCCTACTATAGCTCTGGGGCCAACGTCCTGACTTTC. Translating it yields CATSRAPYYSSGANVLTF.

The chain joins TRBV5-1 to TRBJ2-5, with D maybe TRBD1 (5 bases). V gave up 1 base and J gave up 0 bases, with 10 bases separating them. The CDR3 loop spans 15 amino acids. The germline gives CDR1 SGHRS, CDR2 YFSETQ. The CDR3 region is CASSLSAGYQETQYF. The DNA of the CDR3 is TGCGCCAGCAGCTTGTCGGCAGGGTACCAAGAGACCCAGTACTTC. The variable domain in full, completed from reference TRBV5-1 and TRBJ2-5, reads KAGVTQTPRYLIKTRGQQVTLSCSPISGHRSVSWYQQTPGQGLQFLFEYFSETQRNKGNFPGRFSGRQFSNSRSEMNVSTLELGDSALYLCASSLSAGYQETQYFGPGTRLLVL.

Comment on this clonotype: A much larger clone is a single base away; this may be a read error. The chain joins TRBV6-6 to TRBJ2-3; D unclear. Germline values: CDR1 MNHNY, CDR2 SVGAGI (reference sequence). The CDR3 consists of 14 residues. CDR3 nucleotides: TGTGCCAGCAGTTATCGGTCAGAAGCAGATATGCAGTATTTT. Its protein product is CASSYRSEADMQYF.

V gene TRBV18 combines with J gene TRBJ2-5; D is ambiguous. The J call is in doubt because the DNA end fits TRBJ2-7 better. The CDR3 runs 14 residues. From germline, CDR1 is KGHSH and CDR2 LQKENI. The DNA for the CDR3 is TGTGCCAGCTTACGAAGCGCGGATCTCTACGAGCAGTACTTC. As protein: CASLRSADLYEQYF.

Turning to this clonotype: The junction and the germline gene differ at one end; a read error may be behind it. The CDR3 DNA reads TGTGCCATCAGTGTAACGGTCACAGATGCGCAGTATTTT. Translating gives CAISVTVTDAQYF. The V and J genes are TRBV10-3 and TRBJ2-3, with D unclear. The CDR3 sequence is 13 residues long. CDR1 is ENHRY and CDR2 is SYGVKD in the germline V gene.